The subject of this entry is one T cell receptor (beta chain). These data belong to a study of OX40 agonist ivuxolimab in advanced cancers. Study-wide context: Dose-escalation cases comprised hepatocellular carcinoma, melanoma, renal cell or head and neck cancer.

Germline CDR1 reads LGHNA; CDR2 reads YNFKEQ. Trimming removed 1 base at V and 4 bases at J, with 20 bases between. This CDR3 contains 17 residues. The protocol was immunoSEQ multiplex PCR, while the TCRdb copy is restricted to in-frame clones and leaves out a portion. The sample has 60,000 to 65,000 clones; 80% to 95% are singletons. V is TRBV4-2 and J is TRBJ2-7; possibly TRBD1 for D (5 bases). Sample: CD4+ or CD8+ T cells sorted from blood, taken in a trial of the OX40 agonist ivuxolimab. This TCR derives from an adult with an advanced solid tumor such as melanoma, head and neck, liver or kidney cancer. CDR3 coding DNA: TGTGCCAGCAGCCAAGGCTTCGGAACAGGCACGTCATACGAGCAGTACTTC. Its translation: CASSQGFGTGTSYEQYF.